The subject of this entry is one T cell receptor beta chain. Its specificity is not known. Clones were read by immunoSEQ multiplex PCR, and TCRdb kept only the in-frame ones, dropping some. This table has 150,000 to 200,000 clones, around 90% appearing once. The sample belongs to a study of T cell responses to AZD1222 COVID-19 vaccine. Findings of the study overall: Rises in breadth and depth of Spike-specific TCRs came after two AZD1222 doses. There were repertoire samples only from the period after the peak T cell response. Females made up more of the donors, who were largely white British, and clonal diversity may have come out too low.

Germline-derived CDR1 and CDR2 are MNHEY and SMNVEV (reference sequence). Trimming took off 2 bases at V and 8 bases at J, with 12 bases between the two ends. The CDR3 totals 14 residues. Sequencing was performed on peripheral blood, taken 28 days after the second AZD1222 dose. The TCR comes from an adult who received the AZD1222 COVID-19 vaccine. This chain connects TRBV27 to TRBJ1-4; a possible D gene is TRBD1 (5 bases). The CDR3, as DNA: TGTGCCAGCAGTTTAAGCGGACGGGGGGAAAAACTGTTTTTT. Amino acid sequence: CASSLSGRGEKLFF.